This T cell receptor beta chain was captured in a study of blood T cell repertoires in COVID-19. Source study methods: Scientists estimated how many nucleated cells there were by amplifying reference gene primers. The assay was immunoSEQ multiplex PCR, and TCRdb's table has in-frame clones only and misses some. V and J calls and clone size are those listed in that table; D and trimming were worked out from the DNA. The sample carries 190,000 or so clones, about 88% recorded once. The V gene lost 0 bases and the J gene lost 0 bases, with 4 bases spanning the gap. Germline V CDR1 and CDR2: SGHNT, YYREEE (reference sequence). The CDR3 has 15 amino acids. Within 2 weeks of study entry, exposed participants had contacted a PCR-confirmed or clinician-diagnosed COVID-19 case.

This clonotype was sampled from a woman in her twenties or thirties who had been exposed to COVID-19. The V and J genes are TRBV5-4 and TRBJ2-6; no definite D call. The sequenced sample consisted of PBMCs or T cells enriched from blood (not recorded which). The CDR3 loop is CASSLDLSGANVLTF. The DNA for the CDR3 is TGTGCCAGCAGCTTGGATCTCTCTGGGGCCAACGTCCTGACTTTC.